This TCR beta chain stems from a study of human versus mouse CDR3 diversity and MHC coevolution. Whole-study context: Valid reads per sample ranged from about 5.5 x 10^6 to 1.6 x 10^7. Study-wide results and caveats: Human CDR3s averaged more deletions and insertions than mouse CDR3s. The lowest clonal inequality scores came from most of the three human donors. iCHAO1 estimated the human TCR beta repertoire at about 1.5 million clonotypes.

The V end lost 6 bases, the J end lost 4 bases, and 15 bases lay between the germline ends. Germline lookup yields CDR1 MNHNS and CDR2 SASEGT. The CDR3 is made up of 14 amino acids. This clone was detected once. Antigen unknown. Clones were read by immunoSEQ multiplex PCR, and TCRdb kept only the in-frame ones, dropping some. The repertoire has fewer than 100,000 clones, 85% to 95% of them found once; the top ten carry 1.3% to 1.5%. The receptor's source is a person between 25 and 70 years old in good health. The V call is TRBV6-1, the J call TRBJ1-1, with D possibly being TRBD1 (5 bases). The specimen sequenced was naive CD4+ T cells from blood. Subset in this sample: CD45RO-negative CD62L-positive naive CD4 T cells. The CDR3: CASRNQGPSTEAFF. Here the CDR3 DNA reads TGTGCCAGCAGAAACCAGGGCCCCAGCACTGAAGCTTTCTTT.